This TCR beta chain stems from a study of blood T cell repertoires in COVID-19. Study background: Acute and convalescent COVID-19 samples came from the United States, Italy and Spain. Sources were T cells, B-cell-depleted T cells, or PBMCs; the material itself was cDNA or gDNA.

Participant-reported clinical history was the basis for cohort assignment. V gave up 7 bases and J gave up 1 base, with 9 bases separating them. Germline CDR1 reads SGDLS; CDR2 reads YYNGEE. This CDR3 is 12 amino acids long. Profiled with immunoSEQ multiplex PCR; TCRdb holds only in-frame clones, not every one. Among approximately 260,000 clones, about 90% were seen once, and the ten largest hold 1.9%. The table lists this clone with a count of one. The gene calls are TRBV9 and TRBJ2-7; a weak D match, TRBD2 (6 bases). Sequenced sample: PBMCs or T cells enriched from blood (not recorded which). The clonotype was recovered from a woman aged 18-29 years who had recovered from COVID-19. CDR3 protein: CASARESYEQYF. CDR3 bases: TGTGCCAGCGCCCGGGAGTCCTACGAGCAGTACTTC. Variable domain in full (rest from reference TRBV9 and TRBJ2-7): DSGVTQTPKHLITATGQRVTLRCSPRSGDLSVYWYQQSLDQGLQFLIQYYNGEERAKGNILERFSAQQFPDLHSELNLSSLELGDSALYFCASARESYEQYFGPGTRLTVT.